The present entry profiles one T cell receptor (beta chain) with its context. Its specificity is not known. These data are taken from a study of shared clonotypes between healthy human individuals. The study, taken as a whole, reports: Generation probabilities were higher for clonotypes shared across all four sorted-subset donors than for unshared ones.

V lost 5 bases to trimming and J lost 4 bases; unmatched junction nucleotides: 4. Germline CDR1 is MNHNS and CDR2 is SASEGT. There are 13 residues in the CDR3. Deep level was the assay's run setting. Assay: immunoSEQ multiplex PCR; the TCRdb copy retains only in-frame clones and omits some. The data hold around 2.3 million clones, with under 97% observed a single time. The receptor was derived from a man younger than 30 in good health. The rearrangement joins TRBV6-1 to TRBJ1-2; 7 positions match TRBD1. Sequenced: naive CD4+ T cells sorted from blood. Regarding subset: CD45RA+ positively selected. The CDR3 DNA reads TGTGCCAGCAGTCCAACAGGGGCCTATGGCTACACCTTC. Amino acids: CASSPTGAYGYTF.